Sequencing of this T cell receptor (beta chain) was carried out in a study of identical twins. TCRdb reprocessed the 5' RACE reads via MiXCR and lists one record per CDR3 protein. The sample records about 520,000 distinct CDR3 sequences, approximately 22% being singletons. V lost 3 bases, J lost 8 bases, and 3 bases stayed unmatched. The CDR3 has 12 amino acids. Germline V lookup: CDR1 DFQATT, CDR2 SNEGSKA (reference sequence). There are a few counts of this clonotype. Another study also made use of these data, one on T cells expressing NK-cell markers.

Specimen: CD4+ T cells sorted from blood. The rearrangement uses TRBV20-1 and TRBJ2-1; 8 nucleotides match TRBD2. This TCR was recovered from a woman in her late teens or twenties in good health. The CDR3 is CSASGGGYEQFF. The CDR3, as DNA: TGCAGTGCTAGCGGGGGGGGGTATGAGCAGTTCTTC.